These 3 T cell receptor beta chains share one sample of origin, sequenced in a study of regulatory T cells in long-lasting Graves disease. Sequencing libraries for TCR beta were prepared with iRepertoire HTBI primers and Arm-PCR of CDR3 regions. TCRdb re-called the multiplex PCR reads through MiXCR, storing one row per CDR3 protein. The table shows a few hundred thousand distinct CDR3 sequences, with approximately 16% occurring only once. Time point in this sample: newly diagnosed GD, antithyroid drugs for less than 3 months. From RNA extracted from PBMCs, the TCR library was made. These same data were also listed under a study on T cells in Graves' hyperthyroidism and ophthalmopathy.

Here the sequenced sample was peripheral blood mononuclear cells (PBMCs), taken at new diagnosis, from a patient treated with antithyroid drugs. These receptors all come from a man aged 40-49 years with Graves disease.

The rearrangement joins TRBV6-1 to TRBJ2-2; D tentatively fits TRBD1 or TRBD2 (5 bases each). The CDR3 is 14 amino acids. CDR1 MNHNS and CDR2 SASEGT come from the germline V gene. Trimming removed 5 bases at V and 6 bases at J, with 13 bases between. CDR3 residues: CASSRDGHAGELFF. In DNA, the CDR3 is TGTGCCAGCAGTAGGGACGGACACGCCGGGGAGCTGTTTTTT.

In its sample, this clonotype was seen many times. V gene TRBV7-2 combines with J gene TRBJ1-5; D unclear. V was pared by 4 bases and J by 7 bases, with 11 bases between. Per germline, CDR1 SGHTA and CDR2 FQGNSA. The CDR3 is made up of 13 amino acids. For the CDR3, the DNA is TGTGCCAGCAGCTCCATCCAGCAGCAGCCCCAGCATTTT. Protein: CASSSIQQQPQHF.

The chain joins TRBV19 to TRBJ1-6; D is ambiguous. Germline V gene lookup returns CDR1 LNHDA and CDR2 SQIVND (reference sequence). This CDR3 contains 18 residues. The germline V and J ends were trimmed by 4 bases and 1 base, with 17 bases remaining between them. The chain's CDR3 is CASSKGFFKLSYNSPLHF. CDR3 in DNA: TGTGCCAGTAGTAAGGGATTTTTCAAGTTATCCTATAATTCACCCCTCCACTTT.